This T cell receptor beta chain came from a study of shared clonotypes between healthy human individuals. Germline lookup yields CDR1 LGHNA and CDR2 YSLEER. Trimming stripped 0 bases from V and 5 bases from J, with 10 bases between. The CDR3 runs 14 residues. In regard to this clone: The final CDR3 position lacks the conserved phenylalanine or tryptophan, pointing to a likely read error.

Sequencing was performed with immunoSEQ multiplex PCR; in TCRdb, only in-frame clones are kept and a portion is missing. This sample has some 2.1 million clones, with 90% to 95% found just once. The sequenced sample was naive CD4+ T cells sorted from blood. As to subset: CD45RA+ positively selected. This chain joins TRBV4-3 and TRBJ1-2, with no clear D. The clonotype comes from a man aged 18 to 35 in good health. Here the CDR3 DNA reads TGCGCCAGCAGCCAAGAGTCCGGTCTTTATGGCTACACCCTC. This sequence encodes CASSQESGLYGYTL.